These 12 T cell receptor beta chains came from one sample sequenced in a study of shared clonotypes between healthy human individuals (dated by TCRdb to the early 2020s). To prepare the library, the immunoSEQ multiplex PCR assay was applied. TCRdb took this table from immuneACCESS and kept in-frame rearrangements with V and J called. Such tables lack part of the clones; where checked against another copy, unresolved V genes explain under half of the gap, and the rest is unexplained. The sample table records nearly 500,000 clones; 75% to 85% of these occur just once. Jointly, the top ten make up 10% to 15% of the sample. The material sequenced was PBMCs. Receptors were obtained from a middle-aged woman in good health. Some clones in this sample may be carry-over from other donors' samples.

Worth noting for this clone: This likely traces to a read error, being one base from a far larger clone. The chain has TRBV4-1 and TRBJ1-5; D remains unclear. The CDR3 is 18 residues long. The germline V gene has CDR1 MGHRA and CDR2 YSYEKL. Written as DNA, the CDR3 is TGCGCCACCAGCCAAGAAGCGGTCGGGGAAGGTGAGGATCAGCCCCAGCATTTT. Its protein product is CATSQEAVGEGEDQPQHF.

This chain links TRBV5-4 with TRBJ2-3, with 7 bases that match TRBD1. The CDR3 runs 15 residues. The V gene end was trimmed by 4 bases and the J gene end by 2 bases; junction bases not matched to a gene: 7. Germline V gene data show CDR1 as SGHNT and CDR2 as YYREEE (reference sequence). CDR3 sequence: CASSLRTGNTDTQYF. CDR3 nucleotide sequence: TGTGCCAGCAGCCTGAGGACAGGTAACACAGATACGCAGTATTTT. Based on the CDR3 plus reference TRBV5-4 and TRBJ2-3, the full variable domain is ETGVTQSPTHLIKTRGQQVTLRCSSQSGHNTVSWYQQALGQGPQFIFQYYREEENGRGNFPPRFSGLQFPNYSSELNVNALELDDSALYLCASSLRTGNTDTQYFGPGTRLTVL.

The J gene is TRBJ1-2, the V gene TRBV15; TRBD1 might be the D (5 bases). The CDR3 has 12 amino acids. V was clipped by 5 bases and J by 6 bases, with 10 bases between them. Germline CDR1 is LNHNV and CDR2 is YYDKDF (reference sequence). CDR3 nucleotide sequence: TGTGCCACCAGCCCGAGGGGCGATGGCTACACCTTC. It codes for CATSPRGDGYTF.

The chain links TRBV9 to TRBJ2-7, with a weak D call TRBD1 (6 bases). CDR1 and CDR2 (germline): SGDLS, YYNGEE. This CDR3 has 14 residues. The germline V and J ends were trimmed by 0 bases and 0 bases, with 7 bases remaining between them. This CDR3 reads CASSVDRDSYEQYF. The CDR3 nucleotides read TGTGCCAGCAGCGTAGACAGGGACTCCTACGAGCAGTACTTC.

This sequence joins TRBV7-2 and TRBJ2-5; D tentatively fits TRBD1 or TRBD2 (6 bases each). The CDR3 is made up of 17 amino acids. Germline CDR1 SGHTA, CDR2 FQGNSA. V lost 1 base, J lost 0 bases, and 15 bases lay in between. The DNA of the CDR3 is TGTGCCAGCAGCTTAGTGGGGGCGGGGACGTACCAAGAGACCCAGTACTTC. Translated, it gives CASSLVGAGTYQETQYF.

As to this clone: This may come from a read error, since a much larger clone is one base off. The genes are TRBV18 and TRBJ1-1; TRBD1 matches 7 bases. Germline V lookup: CDR1 KGHSH, CDR2 LQKENI. Unmatched junction bases numbered 9, after V lost 2 bases and J lost 3 bases. The CDR3 totals 16 residues. The CDR3 protein is CASSPATGQLDTEAFF. CDR3 sequence (DNA): TGTGCCAGCTCACCAGCTACGGGACAGCTGGACACTGAAGCTTTCTTT.

V and J are TRBV29-1 and TRBJ1-1, with D unclear. In germline, CDR1 is SQVTM, CDR2 ANQGSEA. V shed 4 bases and J shed 1 base, with 4 bases lying between them. There are 11 residues in the CDR3. The CDR3 region is CSVGTNTEAFF. The CDR3 DNA reads TGCAGCGTTGGGACGAACACTGAAGCTTTCTTT.

The chain links TRBV4-1 to TRBJ2-7; 8 bases agree with TRBD1. This CDR3 has 15 amino acids. Germline V gene sequence: CDR1 MGHRA, CDR2 YSYEKL. Trimming cost V 4 bases and J 3 bases; bases outside gene matches: 8. For the CDR3, the DNA is TGCGCCAGCAGCCCGACGAGTACAGGGGGCTACGAGCAGTACTTC. Residues: CASSPTSTGGYEQYF.

The chain employs TRBV28 and TRBJ2-4; D is possibly TRBD1 (6 bases). The CDR3 spans 13 residues. From germline, CDR1 is MDHEN and CDR2 SYDVKM. V gave up 6 bases and J gave up 7 bases, with 13 bases separating them. The chain's CDR3 is CASSPDSRNIQYF. The CDR3 nucleotides are TGTGCCAGCAGCCCGGACAGCCGCAACATTCAGTACTTC.

The genes are TRBV6-1 and TRBJ1-5; D is unclear. Germline-derived CDR1 and CDR2 are MNHNS and SASEGT. V lost 6 bases to trimming and J lost 1 base, with 7 bases between them. The CDR3 has 13 residues. Written as DNA, the CDR3 is TGTGCCAGCAGACTTTCGAGCAATCAGCCCCAGCATTTT. It encodes CASRLSSNQPQHF.

The chain recombines TRBV2 with TRBJ1-2; D not resolved. Germline CDR1 reads SNHLY; CDR2 reads FYNNEI. The CDR3 loop spans 15 amino acids. Trimming removed 1 base from V and 3 bases from J, with 12 bases in between. The CDR3 here is CASSEGGAAYYGYTF. The CDR3 DNA reads TGTGCCAGCAGTGAAGGGGGTGCAGCGTACTATGGCTACACCTTC. The variable domain in full, with the rest retrieved from reference TRBV2 and TRBJ1-2, is EPEVTQTPSHQVTQMGQEVILRCVPISNHLYFYWYRQILGQKVEFLVSFYNNEISEKSEIFDDQFSVERPDGSNFTLKIRSTKLEDSAMYFCASSEGGAAYYGYTFGSGTRLTVV.

The sample holds a few counts of this clone. The chain couples TRBV30 to TRBJ2-5, with D unclear. The germline gives CDR1 GTSNPN, CDR2 SVGIG (reference sequence). V was shortened by 4 bases and J by 3 bases, with 12 bases between the two germline ends. CDR3 length equals 13 residues. CDR3 sequence (DNA): TGTGCCTGGAAGGTTCGGGCAAAAGAGACCCAGTACTTC. It specifies CAWKVRAKETQYF.